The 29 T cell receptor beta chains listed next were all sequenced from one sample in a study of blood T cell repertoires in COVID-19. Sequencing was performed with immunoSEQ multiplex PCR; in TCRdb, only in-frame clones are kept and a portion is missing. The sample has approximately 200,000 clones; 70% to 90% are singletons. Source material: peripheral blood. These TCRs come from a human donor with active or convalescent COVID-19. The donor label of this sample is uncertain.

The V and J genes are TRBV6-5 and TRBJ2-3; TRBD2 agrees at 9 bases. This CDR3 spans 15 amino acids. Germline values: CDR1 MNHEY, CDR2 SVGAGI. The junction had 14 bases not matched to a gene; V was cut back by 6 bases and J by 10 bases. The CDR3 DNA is TGTGCCAGCAGCTCCCTAGCGGGGCCCTTTCTTGCGCAGTATTTT. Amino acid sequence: CASSSLAGPFLAQYF.

CDR3 in amino acids: CASSEPGTRFYNEQFF. The DNA for the CDR3 is TGCGCCAGCAGCGAACCAGGGACTAGGTTCTACAATGAGCAGTTCTTC. This chain links TRBV5-1 with TRBJ2-1; 8 positions match TRBD2. The CDR3 has 16 amino acids. V was pared by 4 bases and J by 3 bases, with 9 bases of the junction left unmatched. Germline CDR1 reads SGHRS; CDR2 reads YFSETQ.

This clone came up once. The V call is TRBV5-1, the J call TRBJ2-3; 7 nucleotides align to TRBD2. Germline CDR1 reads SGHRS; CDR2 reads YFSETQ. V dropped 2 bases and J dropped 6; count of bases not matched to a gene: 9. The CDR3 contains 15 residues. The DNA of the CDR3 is TGCGCCAGCAGCTTCAAGCGGGATTCTTGGGATACGCAGTATTTT. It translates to CASSFKRDSWDTQYF.

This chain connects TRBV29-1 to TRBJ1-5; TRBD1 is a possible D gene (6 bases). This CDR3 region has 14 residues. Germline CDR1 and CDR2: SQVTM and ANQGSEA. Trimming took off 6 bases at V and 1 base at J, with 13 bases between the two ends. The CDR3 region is CSVKLDSSNQPQHF. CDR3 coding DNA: TGCAGCGTGAAACTGGACAGCAGCAATCAGCCCCAGCATTTT.

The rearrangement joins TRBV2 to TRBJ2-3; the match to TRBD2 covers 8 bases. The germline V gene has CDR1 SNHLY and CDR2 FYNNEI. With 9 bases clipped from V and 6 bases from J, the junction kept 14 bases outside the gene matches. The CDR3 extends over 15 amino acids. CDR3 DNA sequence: TGTGCCAGTCGACCCTTAGCGGGGAGTGTGGATACGCAGTATTTT. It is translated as CASRPLAGSVDTQYF.

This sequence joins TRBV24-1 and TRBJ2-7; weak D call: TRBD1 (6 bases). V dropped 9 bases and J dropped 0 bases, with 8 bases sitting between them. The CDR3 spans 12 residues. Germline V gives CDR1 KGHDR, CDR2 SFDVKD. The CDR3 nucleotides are TGTGCCACCTCGGACAGCTCCTACGAGCAGTACTTC. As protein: CATSDSSYEQYF.

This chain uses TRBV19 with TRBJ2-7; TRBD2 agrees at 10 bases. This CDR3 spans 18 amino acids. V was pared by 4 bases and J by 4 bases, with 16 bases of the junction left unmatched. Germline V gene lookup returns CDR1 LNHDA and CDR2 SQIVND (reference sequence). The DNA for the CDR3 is TGTGCCAGTAGTACGGGCAGCGGGAGGGCCCGGTTCCTTTACGAGCAGTACTTC. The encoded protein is CASSTGSGRARFLYEQYF.

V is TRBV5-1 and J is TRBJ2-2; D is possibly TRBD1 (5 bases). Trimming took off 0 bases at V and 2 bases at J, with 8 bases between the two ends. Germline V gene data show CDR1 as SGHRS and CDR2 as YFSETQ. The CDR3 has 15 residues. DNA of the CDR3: TGCGCCAGCAGCTTGGGACAGTTTAACACCGGGGAGCTGTTTTTT. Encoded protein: CASSLGQFNTGELFF.

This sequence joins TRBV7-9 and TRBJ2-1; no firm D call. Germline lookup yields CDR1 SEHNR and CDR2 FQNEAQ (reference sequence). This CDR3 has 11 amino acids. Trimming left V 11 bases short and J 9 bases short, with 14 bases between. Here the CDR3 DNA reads TGTGCCCTTACGTGGTCTACTGAGCAGTTCTTC. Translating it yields CALTWSTEQFF.

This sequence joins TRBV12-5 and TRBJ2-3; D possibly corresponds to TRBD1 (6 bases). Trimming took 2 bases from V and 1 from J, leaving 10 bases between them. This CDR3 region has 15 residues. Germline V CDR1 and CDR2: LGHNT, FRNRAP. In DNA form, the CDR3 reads TGTGCTAGTGGTTTGTGGGGGCTGGGCACAGATACGCAGTATTTT. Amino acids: CASGLWGLGTDTQYF.

The CDR3 spells CASTPAGGRDEKLFF. The DNA of the CDR3 is TGTGCCAGTACCCCCGCAGGGGGCAGGGATGAAAAACTGTTTTTT. The gene calls are TRBV19 and TRBJ1-4, with 8 positions matching TRBD1. CDR3 length equals 15 residues. Germline loops: CDR1 LNHDA, CDR2 SQIVND (reference sequence). The V segment lost 7 bases and the J segment 6 bases; nucleotides outside the gene matches: 10.

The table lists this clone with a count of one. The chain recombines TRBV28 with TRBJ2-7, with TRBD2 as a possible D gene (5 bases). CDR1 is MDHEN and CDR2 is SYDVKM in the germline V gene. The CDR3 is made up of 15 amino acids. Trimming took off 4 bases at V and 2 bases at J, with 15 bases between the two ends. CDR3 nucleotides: TGTGCCAGCAGTTCAGCAGGAGGAATGACCTACGAGCAGTACTTC. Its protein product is CASSSAGGMTYEQYF.

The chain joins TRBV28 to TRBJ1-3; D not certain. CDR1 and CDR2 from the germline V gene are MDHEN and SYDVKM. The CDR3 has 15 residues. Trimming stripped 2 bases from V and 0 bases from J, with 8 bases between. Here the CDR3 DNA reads TGTGCCAGCAGTTTAATACCGGTCTCTGGAAACACCATATATTTT. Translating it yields CASSLIPVSGNTIYF.

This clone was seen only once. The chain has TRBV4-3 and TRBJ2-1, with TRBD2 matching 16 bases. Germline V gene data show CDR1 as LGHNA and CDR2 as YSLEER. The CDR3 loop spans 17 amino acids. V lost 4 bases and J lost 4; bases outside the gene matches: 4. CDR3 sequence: CASSRGTSGGAYNEQFF. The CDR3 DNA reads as TGCGCCAGCAGCCGCGGGACTAGCGGGGGGGCTTACAATGAGCAGTTCTTC.

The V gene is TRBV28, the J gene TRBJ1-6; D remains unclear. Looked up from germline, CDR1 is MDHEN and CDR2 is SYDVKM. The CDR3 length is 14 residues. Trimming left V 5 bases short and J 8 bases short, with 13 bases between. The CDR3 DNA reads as TGTGCCAGCAGTCCCGGGAGGTGGGATTCACCCCTCCACTTT. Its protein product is CASSPGRWDSPLHF. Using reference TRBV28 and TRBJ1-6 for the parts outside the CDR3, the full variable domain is DVKVTQSSRYLVKRTGEKVFLECVQDMDHENMFWYRQDPGLGLRLIYFSYDVKMKEKGDIPEGYSVSREKKERFSLILESASTNQTSMYLCASSPGRWDSPLHFGNGTRLTVT.

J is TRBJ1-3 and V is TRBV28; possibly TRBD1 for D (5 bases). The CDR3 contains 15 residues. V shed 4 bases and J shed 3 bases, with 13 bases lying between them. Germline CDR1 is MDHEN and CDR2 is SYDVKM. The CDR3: CASSSLKGIGNTIYF. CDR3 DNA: TGTGCCAGCAGTTCTTTAAAGGGGATTGGAAACACCATATATTTT.

The CDR3 spells CASSLSGGFNYGYTF. DNA of the CDR3: TGTGCCAGCAGCCTCTCTGGAGGATTCAACTATGGCTACACCTTC. The chain carries TRBV7-9 and TRBJ1-2, with D hard to call. There are 15 residues in the CDR3. V lost 5 bases to trimming and J lost 2 bases, with 15 bases between them. The germline V gene encodes CDR1 SEHNR and CDR2 FQNEAQ (reference sequence).

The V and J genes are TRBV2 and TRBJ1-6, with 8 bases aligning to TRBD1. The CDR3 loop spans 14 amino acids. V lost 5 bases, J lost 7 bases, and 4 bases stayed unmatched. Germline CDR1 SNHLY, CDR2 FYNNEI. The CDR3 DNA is TGTGCCAGCAGTTGGGACAGGTTGAATTCACCCCTCCACTTT. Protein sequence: CASSWDRLNSPLHF.

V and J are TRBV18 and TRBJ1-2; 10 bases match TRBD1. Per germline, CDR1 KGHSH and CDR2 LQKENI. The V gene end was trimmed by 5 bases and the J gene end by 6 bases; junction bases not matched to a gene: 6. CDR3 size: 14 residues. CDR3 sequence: CASSGDRGRDGYTF. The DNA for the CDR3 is TGTGCCAGCTCAGGAGACAGGGGGCGTGATGGCTACACCTTC.

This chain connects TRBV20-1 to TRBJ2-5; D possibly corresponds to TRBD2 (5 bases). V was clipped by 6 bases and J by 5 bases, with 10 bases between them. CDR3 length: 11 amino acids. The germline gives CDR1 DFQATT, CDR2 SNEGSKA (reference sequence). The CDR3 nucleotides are TGCAGTGCCCCTCGGAGGGAGACCCAGTACTTC. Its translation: CSAPRRETQYF.

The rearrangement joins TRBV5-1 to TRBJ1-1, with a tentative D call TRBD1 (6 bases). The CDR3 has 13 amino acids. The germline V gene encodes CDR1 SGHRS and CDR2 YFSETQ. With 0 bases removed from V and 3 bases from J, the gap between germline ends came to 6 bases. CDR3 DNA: TGCGCCAGCAGCTTGGCAGGGGACACTGAAGCTTTCTTT. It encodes CASSLAGDTEAFF. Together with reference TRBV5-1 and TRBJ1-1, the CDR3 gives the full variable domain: KAGVTQTPRYLIKTRGQQVTLSCSPISGHRSVSWYQQTPGQGLQFLFEYFSETQRNKGNFPGRFSGRQFSNSRSEMNVSTLELGDSALYLCASSLAGDTEAFFGQGTRLTVV.

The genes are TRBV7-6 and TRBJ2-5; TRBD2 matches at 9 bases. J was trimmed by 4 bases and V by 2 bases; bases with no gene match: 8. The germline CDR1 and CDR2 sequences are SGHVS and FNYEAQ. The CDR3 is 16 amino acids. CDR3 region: CASSLSSGRNGETQYF. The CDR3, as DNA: TGTGCCAGCAGCTTAAGTAGCGGGAGAAATGGAGAGACCCAGTACTTC.

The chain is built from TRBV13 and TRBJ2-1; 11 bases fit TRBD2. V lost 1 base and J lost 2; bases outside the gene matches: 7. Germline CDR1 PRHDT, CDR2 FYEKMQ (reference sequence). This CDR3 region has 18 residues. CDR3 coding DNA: TGTGCCAGCAGCTTAGTACTAGCGGGAGCTGGCACCTACAATGAGCAGTTCTTC. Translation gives CASSLVLAGAGTYNEQFF.

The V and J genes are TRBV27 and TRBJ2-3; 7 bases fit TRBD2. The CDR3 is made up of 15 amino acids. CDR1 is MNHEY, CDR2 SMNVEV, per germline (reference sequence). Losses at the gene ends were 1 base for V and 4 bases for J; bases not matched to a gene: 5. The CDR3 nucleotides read TGTGCCAGCAGTTTATTCGTCGCGGGGGCAGATACGCAGTATTTT. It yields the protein CASSLFVAGADTQYF.

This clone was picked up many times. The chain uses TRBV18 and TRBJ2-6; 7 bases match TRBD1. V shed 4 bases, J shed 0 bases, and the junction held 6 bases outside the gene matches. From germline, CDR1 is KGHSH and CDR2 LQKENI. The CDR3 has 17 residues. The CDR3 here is CASSHTDRFSGANVLTF. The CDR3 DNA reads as TGTGCCAGCTCACACACGGACAGGTTCTCTGGGGCCAACGTCCTGACTTTC.

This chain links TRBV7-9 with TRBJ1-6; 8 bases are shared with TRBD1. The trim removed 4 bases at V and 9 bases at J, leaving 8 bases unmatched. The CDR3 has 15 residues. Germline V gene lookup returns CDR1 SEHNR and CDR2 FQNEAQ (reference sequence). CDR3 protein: CASSYGQGVGSPLHF. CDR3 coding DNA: TGTGCCAGCAGCTACGGACAGGGAGTAGGTTCACCCCTCCACTTT.

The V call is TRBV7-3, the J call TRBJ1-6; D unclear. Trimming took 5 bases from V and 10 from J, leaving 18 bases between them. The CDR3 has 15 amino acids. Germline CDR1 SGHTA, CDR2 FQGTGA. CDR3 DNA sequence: TGTGCCAGCAGCCCCGGGGTTACTGTTGGATCACCCCTCCACTTT. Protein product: CASSPGVTVGSPLHF.

The chain's CDR3 is CASSSPQGMNTEAFF. DNA of the CDR3: TGTGCCAGCAGCTCGCCCCAGGGCATGAACACTGAAGCTTTCTTT. The V and J genes are TRBV11-2 and TRBJ1-1; D may be TRBD1 (5 bases). The CDR3 length is 15 residues. Germline assignment: CDR1 SGHAT and CDR2 FQNNGV. V lost 4 bases and J 0 bases, leaving 12 bases between the germline ends.

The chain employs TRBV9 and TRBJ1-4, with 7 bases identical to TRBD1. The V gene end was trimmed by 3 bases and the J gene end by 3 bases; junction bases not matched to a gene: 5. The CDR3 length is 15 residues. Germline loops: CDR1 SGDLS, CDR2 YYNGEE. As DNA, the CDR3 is TGTGCCAGCAGCGCAAACGGACAGGCTAATGAAAAACTGTTTTTT. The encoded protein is CASSANGQANEKLFF.